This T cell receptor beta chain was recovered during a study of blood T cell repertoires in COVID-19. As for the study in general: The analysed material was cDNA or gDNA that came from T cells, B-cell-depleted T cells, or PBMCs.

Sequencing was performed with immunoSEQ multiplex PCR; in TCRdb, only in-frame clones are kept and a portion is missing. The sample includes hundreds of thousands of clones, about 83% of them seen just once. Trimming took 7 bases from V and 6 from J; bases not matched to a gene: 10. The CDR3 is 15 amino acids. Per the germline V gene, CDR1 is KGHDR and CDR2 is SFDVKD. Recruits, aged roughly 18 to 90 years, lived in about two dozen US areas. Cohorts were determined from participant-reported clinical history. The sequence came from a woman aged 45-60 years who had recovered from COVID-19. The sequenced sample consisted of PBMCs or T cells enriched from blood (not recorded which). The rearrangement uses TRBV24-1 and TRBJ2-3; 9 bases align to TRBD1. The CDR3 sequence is CATSESGTGSDTQYF. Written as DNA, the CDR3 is TGTGCCACCAGCGAATCCGGGACAGGGTCGGATACGCAGTATTTT.